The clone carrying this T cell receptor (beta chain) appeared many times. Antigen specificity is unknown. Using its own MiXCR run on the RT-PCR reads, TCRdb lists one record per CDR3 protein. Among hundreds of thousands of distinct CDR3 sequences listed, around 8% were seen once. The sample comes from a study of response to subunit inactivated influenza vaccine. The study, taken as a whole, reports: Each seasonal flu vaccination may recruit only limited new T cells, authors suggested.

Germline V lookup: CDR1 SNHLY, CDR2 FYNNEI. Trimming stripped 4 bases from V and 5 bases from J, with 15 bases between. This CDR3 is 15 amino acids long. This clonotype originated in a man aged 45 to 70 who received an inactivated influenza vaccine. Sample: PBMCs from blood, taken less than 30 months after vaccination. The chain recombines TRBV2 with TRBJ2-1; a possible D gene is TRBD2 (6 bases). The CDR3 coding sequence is TGTGCCAGCAGTGCCCGACTAGTTTCCGACAATGAGCAGTTCTTC. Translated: CASSARLVSDNEQFF.